This T cell receptor (beta chain) was observed in a study of T cell responses to AZD1222 COVID-19 vaccine. Samples with a second dose at about 4 or about 12 weeks were pooled together. A note on this clone: What it binds is unknown.

Some clones are missing from TCRdb's copy, which holds only in-frame ones; the method was immunoSEQ multiplex PCR. The sample carries 89,000 or so clones, 85% to 90% recorded once. The CDR3 runs to 14 residues. Trimming removed 6 bases at V and 2 bases at J, with 14 bases between. CDR1 is MNHEY and CDR2 is SMNVEV in the germline V gene (reference sequence). Study-wide findings and caveats: Repertoire samples came only from after the peak T cell response. Reportedly, nearly half the spike-specific TCRs target unmutated variant regions.

This receptor was obtained from an adult who received the AZD1222 COVID-19 vaccine. The chain employs TRBV27 and TRBJ2-7; D might be TRBD1 (6 bases). The sample was peripheral blood, taken 28 days after the second AZD1222 dose. The CDR3 loop reads CASSRTGQTYEQYF. CDR3 in DNA: TGTGCCAGCAGCCGAACAGGGCAAACCTACGAGCAGTACTTC.